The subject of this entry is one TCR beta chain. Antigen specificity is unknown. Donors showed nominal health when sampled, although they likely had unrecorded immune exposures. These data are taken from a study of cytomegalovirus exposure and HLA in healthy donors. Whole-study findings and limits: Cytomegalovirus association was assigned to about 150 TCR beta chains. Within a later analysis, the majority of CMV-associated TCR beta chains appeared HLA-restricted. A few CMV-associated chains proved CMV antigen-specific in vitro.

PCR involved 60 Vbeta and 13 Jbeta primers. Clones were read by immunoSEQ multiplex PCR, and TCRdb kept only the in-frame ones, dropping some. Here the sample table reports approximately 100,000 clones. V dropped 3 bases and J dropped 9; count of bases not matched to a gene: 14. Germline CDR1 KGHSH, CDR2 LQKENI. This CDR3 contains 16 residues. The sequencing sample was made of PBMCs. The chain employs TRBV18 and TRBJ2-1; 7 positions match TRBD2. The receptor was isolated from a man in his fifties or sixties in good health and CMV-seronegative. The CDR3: CASSPISGLPPGEQFF. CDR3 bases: TGTGCCAGCTCACCTATCTCGGGACTACCCCCGGGTGAGCAGTTCTTC.